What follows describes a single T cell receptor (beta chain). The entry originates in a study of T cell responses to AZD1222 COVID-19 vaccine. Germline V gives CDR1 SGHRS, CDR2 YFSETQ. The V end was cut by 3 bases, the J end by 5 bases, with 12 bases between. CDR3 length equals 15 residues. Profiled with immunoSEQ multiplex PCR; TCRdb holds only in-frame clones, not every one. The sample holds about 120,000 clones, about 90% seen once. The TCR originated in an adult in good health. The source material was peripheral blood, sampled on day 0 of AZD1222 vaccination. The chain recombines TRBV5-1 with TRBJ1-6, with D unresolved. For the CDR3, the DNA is TGCGCCAGCAGCTCTAGGACCGATAATAATTCACCCCTCCACTTT. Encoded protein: CASSSRTDNNSPLHF.